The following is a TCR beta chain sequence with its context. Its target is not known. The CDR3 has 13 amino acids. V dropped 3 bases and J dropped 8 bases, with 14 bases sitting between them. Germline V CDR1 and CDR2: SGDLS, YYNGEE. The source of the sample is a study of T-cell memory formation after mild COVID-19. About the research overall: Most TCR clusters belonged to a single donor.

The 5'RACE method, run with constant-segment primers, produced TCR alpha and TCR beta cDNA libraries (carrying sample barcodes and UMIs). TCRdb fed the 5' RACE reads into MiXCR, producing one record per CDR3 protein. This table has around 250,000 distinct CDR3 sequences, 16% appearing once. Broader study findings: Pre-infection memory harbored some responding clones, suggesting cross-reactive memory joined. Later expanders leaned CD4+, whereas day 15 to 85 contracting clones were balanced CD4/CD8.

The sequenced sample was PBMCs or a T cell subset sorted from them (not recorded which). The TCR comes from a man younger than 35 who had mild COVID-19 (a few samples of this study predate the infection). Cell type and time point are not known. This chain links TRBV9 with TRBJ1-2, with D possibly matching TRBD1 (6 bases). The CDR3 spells CASSAQGLHGYTF. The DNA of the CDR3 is TGTGCCAGCAGCGCACAGGGTCTTCACGGCTACACCTTC.